The rows below give T cell receptor beta chains drawn from one sample of a study of somatic mutations in cytotoxic T cells in rheumatoid arthritis. TCRdb's table, derived via immunoSEQ multiplex PCR, lists solely in-frame clones and lacks some. Of roughly 6,400 clones detected, approximately 67% appear once; the ten largest clones hold over 30%. Specimen: CD8+ T cells sorted from blood. These receptors all come from a woman in her 50s in good health. The CDR3 runs from the conserved cysteine through the conserved F or W. Fields, in order: D gene, V gene, clone size, J gene, CDR3 DNA, CDR3 protein. A D gene is named only where the DNA matches it firmly. Rows give clone size only sometimes, using once, few, many, or a class for an expanded clone.

-	TRBV11-1	-	TRBJ1-1	TGTGCCAGCAGCCGCCGAGGCATCCCTGAAGCTTTCTTT	CASSRRGIPEAFF
-	TRBV11-3	-	TRBJ1-1	TGTGCCAGCAGCCTCTTGGGGGGAGGCACTGAAGCTTTCTTT	CASSLLGGGTEAFF
-	TRBV2	-	TRBJ2-1	TGTGCCAGCACCCAGGGTTCCCTATACAATGAGCAGTTCTTC	CASTQGSLYNEQFF
TRBD1	TRBV19	-	TRBJ1-2	TGTGCCAGTAGTATAGAACGGACAGGCGACTACACCTTC	CASSIERTGDYTF
-	TRBV10-3	few	TRBJ2-7	TGTGCCATCAGTGCAGGGGTCGAGCAGTACTTC	CAISAGVEQYF
-	TRBV7-6	-	TRBJ2-5	TGTGCCAGCAGCTACGAGGGCGAGACCCAGTACTTC	CASSYEGETQYF
-	TRBV9	-	TRBJ1-2	TGTGCCAGCAGCGGACTCCCTTCCTTAGGGGTAGATGGCTACACCTTC	CASSGLPSLGVDGYTF
-	TRBV5-6	-	TRBJ1-2	TGTGCCAGCAGCTTGGCCAGGGTATACGACTATGGCTACACCTTC	CASSLARVYDYGYTF
TRBD1	TRBV6-1	medium-sized	TRBJ1-1	TGTGCCAGCAGCATTCAGACCGGGACAGCCACTGAAGCTTTCTTT	CASSIQTGTATEAFF
TRBD2	TRBV18	-	TRBJ2-1	TGTGCCAGCTCACCATCTACTAGCGGGGGTCGGGATGAGCAGTTCTTC	CASSPSTSGGRDEQFF
TRBD1	TRBV6-1	once	TRBJ2-5	TGTGCCAGCAGCCAGATTGGACAGGGAGGAGAGACCCAGTACTTC	CASSQIGQGGETQYF
-	TRBV6-4	-	TRBJ2-2	TGTGCCAGCAGTGACTCGCCTACTTCCACCGGGGAGCTGTTTTTT	CASSDSPTSTGELFF
-	TRBV5-1	-	TRBJ2-3	TGCGCCAGCAGCGACTCCAGGGGCCCTAGCACAGATACGCAGTATTTT	CASSDSRGPSTDTQYF
-	TRBV2	-	TRBJ1-5	TGTGCCAGCAGTGAAGCGTCCGGGGGGGTCAATCAGCCCCAGCATTTT	CASSEASGGVNQPQHF
TRBD1	TRBV6-6	-	TRBJ1-1	TGTGCCAGCAGCATTCAGACCGGGACAGCCACTGAAGCTTTCTTT	CASSIQTGTATEAFF
TRBD1	TRBV10-3	few	TRBJ1-2	TGTGCCAGCAGTCCGAAGACAGGGGCGGCCTATGGCTACACCTTC	CASSPKTGAAYGYTF
-	TRBV6-1	once	TRBJ1-3	TGTGCCAGCAGTGATCCAAGGCGGGACACCATATATTTT	CASSDPRRDTIYF
TRBD2	TRBV7-8	-	TRBJ2-7	TGTGCCAGCAGCCTAATAGCGGGGGCGAACTACGAGCAGTACTTC	CASSLIAGANYEQYF
-	TRBV12-5	-	TRBJ2-7	TGTGCTAGTGGTTTGGTTGGGCAGGGCTCCTACGAGCAGTACTTC	CASGLVGQGSYEQYF
-	TRBV19	-	TRBJ1-2	TGTGCCAGTACTTATGGGCGTGGAAACTATGGCTACACCTTC	CASTYGRGNYGYTF
-	TRBV2	-	TRBJ1-4	TGTGCCAGCAGTGAGGGGGGTTCAACTAATGAAAAACTGTTTTTT	CASSEGGSTNEKLFF
TRBD1	TRBV4-2	-	TRBJ2-3	TGTGCCAGCAGCCCCCGGACAGGGGAGGCAGATACGCAGTATTTT	CASSPRTGEADTQYF
TRBD2	TRBV9	-	TRBJ2-3	TGTGCCAGCAGTGGCCCCTTGGGCGGGGGGACAGATACGCAGTATTTT	CASSGPLGGGTDTQYF
TRBD1	TRBV9	-	TRBJ1-1	TGTGCCAGCAGCGTTGGACAGGAGAACACTGAAGCTTTCTTT	CASSVGQENTEAFF
-	TRBV11-1	once	TRBJ1-1	TGTGCCAGCAGCACTCCGGACAAGATGAACACTGAAGCTTTCTTT	CASSTPDKMNTEAFF
-	TRBV7-3	-	TRBJ2-5	TGTGCCAGCAGCAGCCTTGGGGGAGGCGGAGAGACCCAGTACTTC	CASSSLGGGGETQYF
TRBD2	TRBV29-1	-	TRBJ2-3	TGCAGCGCCCGGACTAGCGGGGGGAAAGATACGCAGTATTTT	CSARTSGGKDTQYF
TRBD1	TRBV4-2	few	TRBJ1-2	TGTGCCAGCAGCCAGGGGACAGGGGATGGCTACACCTTC	CASSQGTGDGYTF
-	TRBV6-5	medium-sized	TRBJ1-3	TGTGCCAGCAGTTACTCGATACAGGGCTACGGAAACACCATATATTTT	CASSYSIQGYGNTIYF
TRBD1	TRBV4-3	medium-sized	TRBJ2-2	TGCGCCAGCAGCCAAGATTGGACAGGGTACACCGGGGAGCTGTTTTTT	CASSQDWTGYTGELFF
-	TRBV5-6	-	TRBJ1-4	TGTGCCAGCAGCTTGACGGAGGAAAAACTGTTTTTT	CASSLTEEKLFF
-	TRBV6-1	-	TRBJ1-2	TGTGCCAGCAGTGAATCTCAGGCAGGGGTGGCGGCAAACTATGGCTACACCTTC	CASSESQAGVAANYGYTF
-	TRBV4-1	few	TRBJ1-4	TGCGCCAGCAGCCAACTTCCGGGAACGAATGAAAAACTGTTTTTT	CASSQLPGTNEKLFF
TRBD1	TRBV5-5	-	TRBJ1-5	TGTGCCAGCAGCTTGGCTGGTGGGGAACCCGGGACAGGGTCTGGGCAGCCCCAGCATTTT	CASSLAGGEPGTGSGQPQHF
-	TRBV7-9	-	TRBJ2-7	TGTGCCAGCAGCTACAGGGTTGACGAGCAGTACTTC	CASSYRVDEQYF
-	TRBV29-1	-	TRBJ2-2	TGCAGCGTTGGACACCCGAACACCAGGGAGCTGTTTTTT	CSVGHPNTRELFF
TRBD1	TRBV12-5	-	TRBJ1-1	TGTGCTAGTGGTTTGTTTACAGGGGCTGAAGCTTTCTTT	CASGLFTGAEAFF
-	TRBV19	-	TRBJ2-3	TGTGCCAGTAGTATCTCAGGGATAGATACGCAGTATTTT	CASSISGIDTQYF
-	TRBV4-1	-	TRBJ1-1	TGCGCCAGCAGCCAAGATCTCGGTGAGCGGTGGGACACTGAAGCTTTCTTT	CASSQDLGERWDTEAFF
TRBD1	TRBV4-1	few	TRBJ1-1	TGCGCCAGCAGCCTGACAGGGTCGGGCAACACTGAAGCTTTCTTT	CASSLTGSGNTEAFF
TRBD1	TRBV18	-	TRBJ1-3	TGTGCCAGCTCACCACCGACAGGGTCATCTGGAAACACCATATATTTT	CASSPPTGSSGNTIYF
-	TRBV19	few	TRBJ1-1	TGTGCCAGTTCCTGGGGGCGCGGTGCCACTGAAGCTTTCTTT	CASSWGRGATEAFF
-	TRBV4-1	-	TRBJ1-2	TGCGCCAGCAGCCAAGTTGCAGCGGCTGAGGCTGGCTACACCTTC	CASSQVAAAEAGYTF
TRBD1	TRBV9	-	TRBJ1-5	TGTGCCAGCAGCGCCGGACAGGGGGCTTATCAGCCCCAGCATTTT	CASSAGQGAYQPQHF
TRBD2	TRBV10-3	-	TRBJ2-7	TGTGCCATCAGTCCCGGGACTAGCGTCTACGAGCAGTACTTC	CAISPGTSVYEQYF
-	TRBV15	few	TRBJ1-4	TGTGCCACCAGCGCCTCGGACAGCTATAATGAAAAACTGTTTTTT	CATSASDSYNEKLFF
-	TRBV5-1	-	TRBJ2-7	TGCGCCAGCACCCAGGGAGGTAACGAGCAGTACTTC	CASTQGGNEQYF
-	TRBV4-1	-	TRBJ1-5	TGCGCCAGCAGCCAAGATAAAGGGGTGGGTCAGCCCCAGCATTTT	CASSQDKGVGQPQHF
-	TRBV5-5	-	TRBJ2-7	TGTGCCAGCAGCTTGGGAGCAGGCGGGGACGAGCAGTACTTC	CASSLGAGGDEQYF
TRBD1	TRBV4-1	-	TRBJ1-1	TGCGCCAGCAGCCACCGGGACAGGGCGTATGGGGACACTGAAGCTTTCTTT	CASSHRDRAYGDTEAFF
-	TRBV13	-	TRBJ1-1	TGTGCCAGCAGCGCAGGGTCTTTAGATGCTGAAGCTTTCTTT	CASSAGSLDAEAFF
-	TRBV4-2	-	TRBJ1-1	TGTGCCAGCAGCCCCGAGGAGGCCCAGAACACTGAAGCTTTCTTT	CASSPEEAQNTEAFF
TRBD1	TRBV6-1	few	TRBJ2-2	TGTGCCAGCAGTAACGGACAGGGTTCCGGGGAGCTGTTTTTT	CASSNGQGSGELFF
TRBD1	TRBV14	-	TRBJ1-2	TGTGCCAGCAGTTTCGGACAGGGGAGCTATGGCTACACCTTC	CASSFGQGSYGYTF
TRBD2	TRBV4-2	-	TRBJ2-7	TGTGCCAGCAGCCAAGATCCTAGCGGGGGGGCCTACGAGCAGTACTTC	CASSQDPSGGAYEQYF
-	TRBV7-9	-	TRBJ2-2	TGTGCCAGCAGCTATACAGGAATAACGAACACCGGGGAGCTGTTTTTT	CASSYTGITNTGELFF
-	TRBV6-6	few	TRBJ2-1	TGTGCCAGCAGTTACTCCATAGAGGTCAATGAGCAGTTCTTC	CASSYSIEVNEQFF
-	TRBV13	medium-sized	TRBJ1-1	TGTGCCAGCAGATTACGGGGGGGAATGAACACTGAAGCTTTCTTT	CASRLRGGMNTEAFF
TRBD1	TRBV29-1	once	TRBJ2-1	TGCAGCGTTTACCCGGGACAGCACAATGAGCAGTTCTTC	CSVYPGQHNEQFF
TRBD2	TRBV11-2	once	TRBJ2-7	TGTGCCAGCAGCTTAGGGGCTAGCGGGGGGTTTTCCTACGAGCAGTACTTC	CASSLGASGGFSYEQYF